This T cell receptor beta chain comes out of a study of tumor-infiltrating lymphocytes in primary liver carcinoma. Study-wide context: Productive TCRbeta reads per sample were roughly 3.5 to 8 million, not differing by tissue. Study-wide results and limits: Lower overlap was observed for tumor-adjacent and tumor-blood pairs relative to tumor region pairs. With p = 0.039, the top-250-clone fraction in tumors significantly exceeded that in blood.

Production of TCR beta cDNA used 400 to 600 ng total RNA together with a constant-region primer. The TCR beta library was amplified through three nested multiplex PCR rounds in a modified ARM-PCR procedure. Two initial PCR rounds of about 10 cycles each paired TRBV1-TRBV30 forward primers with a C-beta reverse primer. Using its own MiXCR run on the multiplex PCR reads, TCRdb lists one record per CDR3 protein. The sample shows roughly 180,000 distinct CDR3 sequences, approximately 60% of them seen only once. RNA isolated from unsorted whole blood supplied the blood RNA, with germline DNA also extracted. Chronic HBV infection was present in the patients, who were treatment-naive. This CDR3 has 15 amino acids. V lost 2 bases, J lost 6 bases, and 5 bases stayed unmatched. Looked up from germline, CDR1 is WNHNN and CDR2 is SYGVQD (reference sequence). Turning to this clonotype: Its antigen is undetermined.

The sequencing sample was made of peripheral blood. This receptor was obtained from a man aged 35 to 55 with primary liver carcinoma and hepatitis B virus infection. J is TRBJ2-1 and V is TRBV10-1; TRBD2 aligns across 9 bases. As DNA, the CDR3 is TGCGCCAGCAGTGAGCGTGCGGGAGGGGCCAATGAGCAGTTCTTC. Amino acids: CASSERAGGANEQFF.